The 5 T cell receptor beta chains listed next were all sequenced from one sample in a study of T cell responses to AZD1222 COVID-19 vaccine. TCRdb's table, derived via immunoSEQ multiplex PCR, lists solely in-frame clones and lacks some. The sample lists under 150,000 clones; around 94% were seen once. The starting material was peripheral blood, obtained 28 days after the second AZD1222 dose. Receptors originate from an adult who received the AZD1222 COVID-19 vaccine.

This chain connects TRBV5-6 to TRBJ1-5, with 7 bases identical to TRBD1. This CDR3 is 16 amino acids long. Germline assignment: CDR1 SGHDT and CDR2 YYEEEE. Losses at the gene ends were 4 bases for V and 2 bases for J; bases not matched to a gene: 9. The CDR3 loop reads CASSLRGTTGNQPQHF. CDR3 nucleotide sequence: TGTGCCAGCAGCCTCAGGGGGACTACGGGCAATCAGCCCCAGCATTTT.

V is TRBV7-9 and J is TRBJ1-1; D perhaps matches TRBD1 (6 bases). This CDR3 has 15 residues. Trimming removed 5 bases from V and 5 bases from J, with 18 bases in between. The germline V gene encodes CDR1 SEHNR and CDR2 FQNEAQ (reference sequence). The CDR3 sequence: CASSQVTGPETEAFF. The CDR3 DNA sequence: TGTGCCAGCAGCCAAGTCACAGGGCCCGAAACTGAAGCTTTCTTT.

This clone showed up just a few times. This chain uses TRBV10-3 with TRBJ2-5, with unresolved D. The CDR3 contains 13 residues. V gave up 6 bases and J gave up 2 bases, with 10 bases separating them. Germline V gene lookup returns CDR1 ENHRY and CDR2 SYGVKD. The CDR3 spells CAISQQQQETQYF. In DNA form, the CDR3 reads TGTGCCATCAGCCAACAGCAACAAGAGACCCAGTACTTC.

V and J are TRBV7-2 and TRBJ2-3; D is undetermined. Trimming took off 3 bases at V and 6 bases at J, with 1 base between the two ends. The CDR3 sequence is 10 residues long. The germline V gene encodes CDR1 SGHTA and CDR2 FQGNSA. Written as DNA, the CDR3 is TGTGCCAGCAGCTTTGATACGCAGTATTTT. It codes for CASSFDTQYF.

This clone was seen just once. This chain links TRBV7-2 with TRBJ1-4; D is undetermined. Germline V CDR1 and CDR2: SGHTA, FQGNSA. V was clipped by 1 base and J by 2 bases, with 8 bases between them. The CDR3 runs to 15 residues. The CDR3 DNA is TGTGCCAGCAGCTTAGGGGGTAGGACTAATGAAAAACTGTTTTTT. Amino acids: CASSLGGRTNEKLFF.